This T cell receptor (beta chain) was identified during a study of T cell repertoires in cytomegalovirus infection. Study-wide background: Public TCR beta signatures provided an indication of both CMV infection and a matching HLA type. Whole-study findings and limits: Public TCR beta family frequency separated CMV-and-HLA carriers, including in an independent cohort.

In this sample, this clonotype turned up a few times. Its antigen remains unknown. In germline, CDR1 is MDHEN, CDR2 SYDVKM. The CDR3 runs 14 residues. V lost 7 bases, J lost 3 bases, and 16 bases lay in between. One entry per CDR3 protein, called by TCRdb with MiXCR from the reads. The profile shows 250,000 to 350,000 distinct CDR3 sequences, around 25% of them singletons. The sequence came from a human donor in good health (CMV status not recorded). Some clones in this sample may be carry-over from other donors' samples. The sample taken for sequencing was PBMCs. The chain joins TRBV28 to TRBJ2-7; tentatively, D is TRBD1 or TRBD2 (6 bases each). The CDR3 region has the DNA TGTGCCAGCATGGGGCGGGACACAAGCTACGAGCAGTACTTC. It translates to CASMGRDTSYEQYF.